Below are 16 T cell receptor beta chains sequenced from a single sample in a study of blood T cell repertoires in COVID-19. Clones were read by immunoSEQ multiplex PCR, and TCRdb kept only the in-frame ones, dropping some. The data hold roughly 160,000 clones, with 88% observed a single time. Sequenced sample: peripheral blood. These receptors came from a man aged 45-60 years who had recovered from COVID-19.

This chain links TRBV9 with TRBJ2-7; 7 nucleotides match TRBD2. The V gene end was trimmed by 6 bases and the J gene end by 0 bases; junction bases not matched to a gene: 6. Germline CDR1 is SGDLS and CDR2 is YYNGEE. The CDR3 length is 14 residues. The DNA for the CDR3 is TGTGCCAGCATACTACAGCGGGACTCCTACGAGCAGTACTTC. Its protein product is CASILQRDSYEQYF.

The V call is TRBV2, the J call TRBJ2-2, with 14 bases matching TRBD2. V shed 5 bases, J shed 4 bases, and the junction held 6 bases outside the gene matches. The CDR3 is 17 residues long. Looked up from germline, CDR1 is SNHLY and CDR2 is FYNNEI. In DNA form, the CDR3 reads TGTGCCAGCAGTCCTAGGGGACTAGCGGGAGCCACCGGGGAGCTGTTTTTT. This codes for CASSPRGLAGATGELFF.

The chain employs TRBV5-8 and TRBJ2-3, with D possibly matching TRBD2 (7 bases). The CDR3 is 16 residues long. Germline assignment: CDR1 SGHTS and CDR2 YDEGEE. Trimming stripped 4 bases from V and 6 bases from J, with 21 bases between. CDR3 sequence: CASSTRPGGGLDTQYF. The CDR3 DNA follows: TGTGCCAGCAGCACCCGCCCTGGCGGGGGCTTGGATACGCAGTATTTT. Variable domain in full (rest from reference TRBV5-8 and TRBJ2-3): EAGVTQSPTHLIKTRGQQATLRCSPISGHTSVYWYQQALGLGLQFLLWYDEGEERNRGNFPPRFSGRQFPNYSSELNVNALELEDSALYLCASSTRPGGGLDTQYFGPGTRLTVL.

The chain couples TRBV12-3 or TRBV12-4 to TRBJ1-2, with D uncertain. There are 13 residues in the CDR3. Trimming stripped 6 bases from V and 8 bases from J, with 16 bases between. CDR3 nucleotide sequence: TGTGCCAGCAGCTTGGAGTGGCAATACGGCTACACCTTC. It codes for CASSLEWQYGYTF.

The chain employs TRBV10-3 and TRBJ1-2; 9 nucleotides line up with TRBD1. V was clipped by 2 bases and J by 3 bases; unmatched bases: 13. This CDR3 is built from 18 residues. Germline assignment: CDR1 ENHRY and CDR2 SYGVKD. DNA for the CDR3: TGTGCCATCAGTGAGGCTAAGGGACAGGGTTACGGGGACTATGGCTACACCTTC. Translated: CAISEAKGQGYGDYGYTF.

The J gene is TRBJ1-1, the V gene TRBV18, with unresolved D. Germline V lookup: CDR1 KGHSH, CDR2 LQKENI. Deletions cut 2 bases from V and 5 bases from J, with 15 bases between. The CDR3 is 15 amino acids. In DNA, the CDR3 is TGTGCCAGCTCACCAGATAAGGGCGGAGGGACTGAAGCTTTCTTT. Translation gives CASSPDKGGGTEAFF.

The CDR3 coding sequence is TGTGCCTGGAGTGGACGGGGGAACTATGGCTACACCTTC. Translating it yields CAWSGRGNYGYTF. V gene TRBV30 combines with J gene TRBJ1-2, with a tentative D call TRBD1 (5 bases). CDR3 length: 13 amino acids. CDR1 is GTSNPN, CDR2 SVGIG, per germline (reference sequence). V lost 1 base and J lost 2, with 8 bases in between.

The CDR3 bases are TGTGCCAGCAGCCTTCGGGGAGGGGGACTTAACACCGGGGAGCTGTTTTTT. Its translation is CASSLRGGGLNTGELFF. The rearrangement uses TRBV7-9 and TRBJ2-2; D possibly corresponds to TRBD2 (7 bases). V gave up 5 bases and J gave up 2 bases, with 18 bases separating them. Germline CDR1 SEHNR, CDR2 FQNEAQ (reference sequence). The CDR3 consists of 17 residues.

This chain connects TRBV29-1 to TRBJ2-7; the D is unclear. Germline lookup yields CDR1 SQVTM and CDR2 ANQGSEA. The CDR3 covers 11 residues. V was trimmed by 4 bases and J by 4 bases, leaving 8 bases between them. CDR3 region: CSVVLSYEQYF. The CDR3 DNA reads TGCAGCGTTGTGTTGAGTTACGAGCAGTACTTC.

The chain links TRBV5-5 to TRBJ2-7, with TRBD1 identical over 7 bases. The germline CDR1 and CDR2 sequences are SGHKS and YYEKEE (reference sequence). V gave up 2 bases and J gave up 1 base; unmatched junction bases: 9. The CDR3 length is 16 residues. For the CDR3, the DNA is TGTGCCAGCAGCTTAGGCGTAGGGACAGCTTCCTACGAGCAGTACTTC. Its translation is CASSLGVGTASYEQYF.

This CDR3 reads CASSLDGQGGGYTF. Written as DNA, the CDR3 is TGCGCCAGCAGCTTGGACGGACAGGGAGGTGGCTACACCTTC. The chain carries TRBV5-1 and TRBJ1-2, with TRBD1 matching over 8 bases. Unmatched junction bases numbered 5, after V lost 0 bases and J lost 7 bases. The CDR3 consists of 14 residues. Looked up from germline, CDR1 is SGHRS and CDR2 is YFSETQ.

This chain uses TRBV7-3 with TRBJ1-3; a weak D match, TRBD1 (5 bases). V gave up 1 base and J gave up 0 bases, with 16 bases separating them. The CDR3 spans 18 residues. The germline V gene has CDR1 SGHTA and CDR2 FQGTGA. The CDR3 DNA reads TGTGCCAGCAGCTTAATGGGTCTGGGGGGGTTCTCTGGAAACACCATATATTTT. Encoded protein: CASSLMGLGGFSGNTIYF.

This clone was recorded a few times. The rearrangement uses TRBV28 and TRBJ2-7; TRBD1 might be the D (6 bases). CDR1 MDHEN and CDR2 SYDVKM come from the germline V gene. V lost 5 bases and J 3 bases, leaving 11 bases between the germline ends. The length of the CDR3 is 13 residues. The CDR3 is CASSIGQHYEQYF. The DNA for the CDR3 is TGTGCCAGCAGTATTGGACAGCACTACGAGCAGTACTTC. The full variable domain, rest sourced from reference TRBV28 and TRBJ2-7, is DVKVTQSSRYLVKRTGEKVFLECVQDMDHENMFWYRQDPGLGLRLIYFSYDVKMKEKGDIPEGYSVSREKKERFSLILESASTNQTSMYLCASSIGQHYEQYFGPGTRLTVT.

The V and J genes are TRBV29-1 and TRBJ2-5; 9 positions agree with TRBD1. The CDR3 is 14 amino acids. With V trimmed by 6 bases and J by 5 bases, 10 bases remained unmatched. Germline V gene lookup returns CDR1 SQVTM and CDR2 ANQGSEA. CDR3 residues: CSVGTGTGWETQYF. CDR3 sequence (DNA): TGCAGCGTGGGCACCGGGACAGGGTGGGAGACCCAGTACTTC.

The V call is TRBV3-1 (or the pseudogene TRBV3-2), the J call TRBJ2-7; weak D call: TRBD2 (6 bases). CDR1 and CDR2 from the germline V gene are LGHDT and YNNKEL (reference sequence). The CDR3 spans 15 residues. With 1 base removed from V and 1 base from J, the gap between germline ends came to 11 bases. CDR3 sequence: CASSQGDSRSYEQYF. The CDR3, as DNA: TGTGCCAGCAGCCAAGGGGACTCCCGATCCTACGAGCAGTACTTC.

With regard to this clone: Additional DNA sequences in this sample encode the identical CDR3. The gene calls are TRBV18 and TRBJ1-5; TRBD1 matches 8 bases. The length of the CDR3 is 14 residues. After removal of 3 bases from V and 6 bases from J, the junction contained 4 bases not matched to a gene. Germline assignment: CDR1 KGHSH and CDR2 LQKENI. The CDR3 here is CASSPGQGGQPQHF. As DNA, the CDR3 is TGTGCCAGCTCACCCGGACAGGGCGGTCAGCCCCAGCATTTT.